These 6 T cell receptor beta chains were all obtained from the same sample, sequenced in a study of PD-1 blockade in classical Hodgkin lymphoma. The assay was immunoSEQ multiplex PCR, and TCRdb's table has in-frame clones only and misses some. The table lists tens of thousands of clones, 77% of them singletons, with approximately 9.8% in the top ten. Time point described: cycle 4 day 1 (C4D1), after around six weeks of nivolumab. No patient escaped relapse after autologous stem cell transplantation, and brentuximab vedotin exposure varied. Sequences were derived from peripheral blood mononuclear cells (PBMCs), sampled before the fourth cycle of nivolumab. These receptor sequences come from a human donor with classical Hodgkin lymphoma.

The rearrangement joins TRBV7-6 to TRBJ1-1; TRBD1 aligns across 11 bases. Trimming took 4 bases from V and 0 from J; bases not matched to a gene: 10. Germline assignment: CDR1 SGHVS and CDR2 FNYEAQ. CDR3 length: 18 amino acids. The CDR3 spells CASSSLVGTGGMNTEAFF. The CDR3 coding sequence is TGTGCCAGCAGCTCATTAGTGGGGACAGGGGGAATGAACACTGAAGCTTTCTTT.

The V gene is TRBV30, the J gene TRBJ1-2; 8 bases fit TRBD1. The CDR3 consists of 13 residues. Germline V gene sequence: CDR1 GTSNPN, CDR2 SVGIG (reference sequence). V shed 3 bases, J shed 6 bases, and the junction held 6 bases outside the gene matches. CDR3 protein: CAWRMTGEDGYTF. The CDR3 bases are TGTGCCTGGAGGATGACAGGGGAAGATGGCTACACCTTC.

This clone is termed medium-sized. The chain's CDR3 is CASRAGGVQETQYF. The CDR3 region has the DNA TGTGCCAGCAGGGCAGGAGGGGTTCAAGAGACCCAGTACTTC. The chain carries TRBV6-5 and TRBJ2-5; maybe TRBD2 (6 bases). Germline V gene sequence: CDR1 MNHEY, CDR2 SVGAGI. V was cut by 6 bases and J by 2 bases, with 13 bases left in between. The CDR3 loop spans 14 amino acids.

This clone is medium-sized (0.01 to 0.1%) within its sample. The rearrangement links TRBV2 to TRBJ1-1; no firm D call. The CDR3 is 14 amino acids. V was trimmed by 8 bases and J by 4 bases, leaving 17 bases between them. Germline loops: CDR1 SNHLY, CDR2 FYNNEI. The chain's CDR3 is CASSSNEVITEAFF. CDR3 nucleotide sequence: TGTGCCAGCTCCTCTAATGAGGTCATCACTGAAGCTTTCTTT.

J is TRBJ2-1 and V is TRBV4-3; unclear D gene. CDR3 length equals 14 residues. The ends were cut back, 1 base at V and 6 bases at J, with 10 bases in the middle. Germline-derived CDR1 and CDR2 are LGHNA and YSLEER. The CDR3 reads CASSQGRGLNEQFF. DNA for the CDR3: TGCGCCAGCAGCCAAGGTAGAGGCCTCAATGAGCAGTTCTTC.

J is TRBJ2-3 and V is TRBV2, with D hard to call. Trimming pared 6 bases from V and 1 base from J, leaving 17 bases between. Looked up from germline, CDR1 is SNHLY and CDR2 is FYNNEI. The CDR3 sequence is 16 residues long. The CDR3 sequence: CASRANPGPGTDTQYF. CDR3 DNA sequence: TGTGCCAGCAGAGCAAACCCCGGTCCGGGCACAGATACGCAGTATTTT.